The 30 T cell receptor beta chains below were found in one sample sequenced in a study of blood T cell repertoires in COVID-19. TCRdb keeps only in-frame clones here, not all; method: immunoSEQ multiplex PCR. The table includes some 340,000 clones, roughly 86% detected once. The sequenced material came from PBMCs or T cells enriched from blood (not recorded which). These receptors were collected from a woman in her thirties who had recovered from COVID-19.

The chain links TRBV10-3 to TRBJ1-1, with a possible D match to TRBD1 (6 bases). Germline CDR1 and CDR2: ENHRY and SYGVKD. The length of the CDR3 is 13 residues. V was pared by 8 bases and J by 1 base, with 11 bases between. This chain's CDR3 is CAIGGAKNTEAFF. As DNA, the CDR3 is TGTGCCATCGGGGGGGCCAAGAACACTGAAGCTTTCTTT.

The CDR3 DNA is TGTGCCAGCAGCAGGGAACAGGGGACAGATACGCAGTATTTT. Its translation is CASSREQGTDTQYF. This rearrangement joins TRBV5-4 to TRBJ2-3, with 7 bases aligning to TRBD1. With V trimmed by 4 bases and J by 3 bases, 5 bases remained unmatched. This CDR3 is 14 amino acids long. CDR1 is SGHNT and CDR2 is YYREEE in the germline V gene (reference sequence).

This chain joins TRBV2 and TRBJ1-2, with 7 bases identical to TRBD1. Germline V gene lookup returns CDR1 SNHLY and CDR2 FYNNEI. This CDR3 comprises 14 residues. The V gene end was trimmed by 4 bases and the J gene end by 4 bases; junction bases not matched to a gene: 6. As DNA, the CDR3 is TGTGCCAGCAGTGGGGTCGACAGGGTCTATGGCTACACCTTC. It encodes CASSGVDRVYGYTF.

The CDR3: CASSIFPGSNQPQHF. In DNA form, the CDR3 reads TGTGCCAGTAGTATTTTTCCAGGTAGCAATCAGCCCCAGCATTTT. The J gene is TRBJ1-5, the V gene TRBV19; D is unresolved. V shed 3 bases and J shed 0 bases, with 9 bases lying between them. This CDR3 is 15 amino acids long. The germline CDR1 and CDR2 sequences are LNHDA and SQIVND (reference sequence).

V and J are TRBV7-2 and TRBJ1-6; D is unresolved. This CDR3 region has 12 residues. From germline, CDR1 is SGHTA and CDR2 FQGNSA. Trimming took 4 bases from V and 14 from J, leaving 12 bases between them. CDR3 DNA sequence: TGTGCCAGCAGCTCAACCCGAGGGACCCTCCACTTT. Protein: CASSSTRGTLHF.

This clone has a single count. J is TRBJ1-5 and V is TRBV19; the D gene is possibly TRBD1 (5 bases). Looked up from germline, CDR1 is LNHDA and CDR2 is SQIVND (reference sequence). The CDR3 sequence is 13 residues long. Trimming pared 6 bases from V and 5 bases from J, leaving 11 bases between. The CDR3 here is CASSGGRDQPQHF. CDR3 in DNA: TGTGCCAGTAGCGGGGGACGCGATCAGCCCCAGCATTTT.

For the CDR3, the DNA is TGTGCCAGCAGTTACTCGATAGGAGGAAACCGCGAAAAACTGTTTTTT. Translating gives CASSYSIGGNREKLFF. J is TRBJ1-4 and V is TRBV6-2 or TRBV6-3; D uncertain. Trimming shortened V by 0 bases and J by 8 bases, and 16 bases separated the two germline ends. CDR1 MNHEY and CDR2 SVGEGT come from the germline V gene. The CDR3 is 16 residues long.

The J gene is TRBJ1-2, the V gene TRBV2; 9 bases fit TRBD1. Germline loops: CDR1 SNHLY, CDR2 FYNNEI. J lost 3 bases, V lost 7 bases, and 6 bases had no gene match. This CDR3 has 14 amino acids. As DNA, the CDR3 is TGTGCCAGCACCGGACAGGGGCCACACTATGGCTACACCTTC. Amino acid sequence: CASTGQGPHYGYTF. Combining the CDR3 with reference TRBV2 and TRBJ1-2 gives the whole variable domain EPEVTQTPSHQVTQMGQEVILRCVPISNHLYFYWYRQILGQKVEFLVSFYNNEISEKSEIFDDQFSVERPDGSNFTLKIRSTKLEDSAMYFCASTGQGPHYGYTFGSGTRLTVV.

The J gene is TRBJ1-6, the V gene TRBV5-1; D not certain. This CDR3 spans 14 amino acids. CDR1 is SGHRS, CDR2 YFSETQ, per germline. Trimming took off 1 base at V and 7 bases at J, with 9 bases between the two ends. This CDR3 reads CASSLSQINSPLHF. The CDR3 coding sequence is TGCGCCAGCAGCTTGAGTCAGATCAATTCACCCCTCCACTTT.

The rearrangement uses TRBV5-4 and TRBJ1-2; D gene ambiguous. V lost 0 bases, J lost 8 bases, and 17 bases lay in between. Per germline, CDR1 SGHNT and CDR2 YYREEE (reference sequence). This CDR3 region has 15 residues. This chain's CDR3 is CASSLEYWGGEGYTF. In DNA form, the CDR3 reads TGTGCCAGCAGCTTGGAATATTGGGGAGGAGAGGGCTACACCTTC.

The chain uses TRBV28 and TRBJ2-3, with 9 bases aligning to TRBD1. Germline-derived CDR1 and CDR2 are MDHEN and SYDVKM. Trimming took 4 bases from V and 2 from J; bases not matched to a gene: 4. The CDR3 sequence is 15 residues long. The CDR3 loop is CASSSDRGFTDTQYF. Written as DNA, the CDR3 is TGTGCCAGCAGTTCCGACAGGGGGTTCACAGATACGCAGTATTTT.

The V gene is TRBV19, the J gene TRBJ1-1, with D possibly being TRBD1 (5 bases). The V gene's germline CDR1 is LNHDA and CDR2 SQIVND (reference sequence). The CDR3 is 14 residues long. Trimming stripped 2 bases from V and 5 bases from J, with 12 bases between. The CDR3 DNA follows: TGTGCCAGTAGTATAACTGGGGGGACGACTGAAGCTTTCTTT. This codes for CASSITGGTTEAFF. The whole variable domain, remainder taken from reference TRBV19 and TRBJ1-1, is DGGITQSPKYLFRKEGQNVTLSCEQNLNHDAMYWYRQDPGQGLRLIYYSQIVNDFQKGDIAEGYSVSREKKESFPLTVTSAQKNPTAFYLCASSITGGTTEAFFGQGTRLTVV.

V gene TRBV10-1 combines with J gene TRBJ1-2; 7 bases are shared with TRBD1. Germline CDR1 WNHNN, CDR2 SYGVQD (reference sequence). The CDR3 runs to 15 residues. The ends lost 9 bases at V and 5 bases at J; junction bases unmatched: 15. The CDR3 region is CARDPLTTGKYGYTF. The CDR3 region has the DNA TGCGCCAGGGACCCGCTAACGACAGGGAAGTATGGCTACACCTTC.

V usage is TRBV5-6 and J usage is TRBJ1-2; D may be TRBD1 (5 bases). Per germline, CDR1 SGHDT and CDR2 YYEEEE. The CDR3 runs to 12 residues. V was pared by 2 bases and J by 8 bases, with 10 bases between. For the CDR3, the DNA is TGTGCCAGCAGCTTCAGGGAACGCGGCTACACCTTC. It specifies CASSFRERGYTF.

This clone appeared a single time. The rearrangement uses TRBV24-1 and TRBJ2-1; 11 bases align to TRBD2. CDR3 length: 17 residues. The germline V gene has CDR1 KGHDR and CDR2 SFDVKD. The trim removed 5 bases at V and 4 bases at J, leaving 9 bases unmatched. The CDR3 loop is CATSALGLAGGYNEQFF. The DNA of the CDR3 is TGTGCCACCAGTGCCCTGGGGCTAGCGGGGGGATACAATGAGCAGTTCTTC.

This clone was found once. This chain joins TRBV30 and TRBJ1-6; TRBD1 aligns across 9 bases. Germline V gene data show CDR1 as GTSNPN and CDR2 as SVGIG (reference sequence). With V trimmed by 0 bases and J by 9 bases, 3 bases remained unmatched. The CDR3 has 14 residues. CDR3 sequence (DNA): TGTGCCTGGAGTGTGAACAGGGGGCCTTCACCCCTCCACTTT. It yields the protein CAWSVNRGPSPLHF. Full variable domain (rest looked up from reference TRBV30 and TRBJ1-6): SQTIHQWPATLVQPVGSPLSLECTVEGTSNPNLYWYRQAAGRGLQLLFYSVGIGQISSEVPQNLSASRPQDRQFILSSKKLLLSDSGFYLCAWSVNRGPSPLHFGNGTRLTVT.

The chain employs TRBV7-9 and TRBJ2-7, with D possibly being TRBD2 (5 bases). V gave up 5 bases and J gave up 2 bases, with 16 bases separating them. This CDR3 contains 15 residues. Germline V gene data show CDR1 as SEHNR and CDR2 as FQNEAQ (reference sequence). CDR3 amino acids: CASSNRRGPTYEQYF. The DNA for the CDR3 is TGTGCCAGCAGCAATCGGAGAGGGCCTACCTACGAGCAGTACTTC.

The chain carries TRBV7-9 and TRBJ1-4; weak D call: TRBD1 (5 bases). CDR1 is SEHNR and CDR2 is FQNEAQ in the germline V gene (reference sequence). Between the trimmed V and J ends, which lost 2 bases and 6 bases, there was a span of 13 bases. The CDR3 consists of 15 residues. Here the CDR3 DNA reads TGTGCCAGCAGCTTACTCAGGGTAGAAGATGAAAAACTGTTTTTT. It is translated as CASSLLRVEDEKLFF.

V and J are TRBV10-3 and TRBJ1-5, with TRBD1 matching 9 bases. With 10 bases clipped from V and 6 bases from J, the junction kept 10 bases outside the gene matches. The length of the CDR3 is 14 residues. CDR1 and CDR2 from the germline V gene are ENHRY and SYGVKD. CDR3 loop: CASETGTGSQPQHF. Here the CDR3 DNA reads TGTGCCAGCGAGACTGGGACAGGGAGTCAGCCCCAGCATTTT.

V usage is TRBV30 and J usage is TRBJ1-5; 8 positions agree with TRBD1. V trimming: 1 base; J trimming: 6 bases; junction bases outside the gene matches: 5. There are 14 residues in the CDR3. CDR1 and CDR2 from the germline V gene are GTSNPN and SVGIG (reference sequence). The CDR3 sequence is CAWSDGQGIQPQHF. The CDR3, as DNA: TGTGCCTGGAGTGACGGACAGGGTATTCAGCCCCAGCATTTT.

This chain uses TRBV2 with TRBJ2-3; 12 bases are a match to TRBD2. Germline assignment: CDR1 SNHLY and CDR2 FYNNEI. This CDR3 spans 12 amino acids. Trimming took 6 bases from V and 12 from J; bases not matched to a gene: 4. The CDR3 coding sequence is TGTGCCAGCAGAGAGGGACTAGCGGGTCAGTATTTT. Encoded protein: CASREGLAGQYF.

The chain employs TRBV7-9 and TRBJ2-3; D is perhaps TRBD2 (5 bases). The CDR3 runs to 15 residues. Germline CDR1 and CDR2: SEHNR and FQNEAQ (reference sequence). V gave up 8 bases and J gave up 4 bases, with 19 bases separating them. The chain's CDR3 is CASDTGSGSADTQYF. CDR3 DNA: TGTGCCAGCGACACGGGATCAGGCTCCGCAGATACGCAGTATTTT.

The CDR3 spells CASSLGQAQNTEAFF. The CDR3 DNA follows: TGTGCCAGCAGCTTAGGACAGGCTCAAAACACTGAAGCTTTCTTT. The chain carries TRBV7-9 and TRBJ1-1; a possible D gene is TRBD1 (6 bases). With 1 base removed from V and 2 bases from J, the gap between germline ends came to 11 bases. The CDR3 has 15 amino acids. The V gene's germline CDR1 is SEHNR and CDR2 FQNEAQ (reference sequence).

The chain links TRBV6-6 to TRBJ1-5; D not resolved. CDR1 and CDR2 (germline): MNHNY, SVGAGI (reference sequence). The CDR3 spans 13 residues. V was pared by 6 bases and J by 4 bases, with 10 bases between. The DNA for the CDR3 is TGTGCCAGCAGCAAATCGCAGAATCAGCCCCAGCATTTT. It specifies CASSKSQNQPQHF.

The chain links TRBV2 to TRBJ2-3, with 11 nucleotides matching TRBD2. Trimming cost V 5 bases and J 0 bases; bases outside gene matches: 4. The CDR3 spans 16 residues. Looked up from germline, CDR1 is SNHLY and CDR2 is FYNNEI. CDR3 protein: CASSTRTSGSTDTQYF. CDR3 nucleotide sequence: TGTGCCAGCAGTACCCGGACTAGCGGGAGCACAGATACGCAGTATTTT.

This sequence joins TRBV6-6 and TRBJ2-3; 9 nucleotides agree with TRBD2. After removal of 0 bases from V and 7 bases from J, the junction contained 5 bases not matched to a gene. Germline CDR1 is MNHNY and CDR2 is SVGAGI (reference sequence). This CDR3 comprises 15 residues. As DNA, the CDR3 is TGTGCCAGCAGTTACTCACCTAGCGGGGAGAATACGCAGTATTTT. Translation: CASSYSPSGENTQYF.

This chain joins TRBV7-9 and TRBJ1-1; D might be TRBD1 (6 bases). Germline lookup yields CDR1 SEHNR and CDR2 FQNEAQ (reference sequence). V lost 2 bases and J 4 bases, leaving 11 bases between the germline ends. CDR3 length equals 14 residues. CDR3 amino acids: CASSLKLGGTEAFF. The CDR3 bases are TGTGCCAGCAGCTTAAAGTTAGGGGGCACTGAAGCTTTCTTT.

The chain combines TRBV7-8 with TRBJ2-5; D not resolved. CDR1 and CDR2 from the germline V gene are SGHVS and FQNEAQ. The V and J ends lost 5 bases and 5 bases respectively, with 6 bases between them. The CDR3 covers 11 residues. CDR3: CASSLSETQYF. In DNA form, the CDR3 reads TGTGCCAGCAGCCTATCCGAGACCCAGTACTTC.

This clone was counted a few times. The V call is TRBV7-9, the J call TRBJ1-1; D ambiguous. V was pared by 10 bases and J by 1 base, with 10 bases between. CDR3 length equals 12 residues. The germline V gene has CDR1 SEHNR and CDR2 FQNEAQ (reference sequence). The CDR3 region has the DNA TGTGCCACCCGGCGAGGGAACACTGAAGCTTTCTTT. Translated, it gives CATRRGNTEAFF.

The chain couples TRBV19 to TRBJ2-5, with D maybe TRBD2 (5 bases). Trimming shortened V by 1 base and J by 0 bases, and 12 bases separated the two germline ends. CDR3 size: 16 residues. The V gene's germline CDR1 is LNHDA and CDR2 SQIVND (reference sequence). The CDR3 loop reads CASSIVRADYQETQYF. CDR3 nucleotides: TGTGCCAGTAGTATAGTGCGAGCGGATTACCAAGAGACCCAGTACTTC.